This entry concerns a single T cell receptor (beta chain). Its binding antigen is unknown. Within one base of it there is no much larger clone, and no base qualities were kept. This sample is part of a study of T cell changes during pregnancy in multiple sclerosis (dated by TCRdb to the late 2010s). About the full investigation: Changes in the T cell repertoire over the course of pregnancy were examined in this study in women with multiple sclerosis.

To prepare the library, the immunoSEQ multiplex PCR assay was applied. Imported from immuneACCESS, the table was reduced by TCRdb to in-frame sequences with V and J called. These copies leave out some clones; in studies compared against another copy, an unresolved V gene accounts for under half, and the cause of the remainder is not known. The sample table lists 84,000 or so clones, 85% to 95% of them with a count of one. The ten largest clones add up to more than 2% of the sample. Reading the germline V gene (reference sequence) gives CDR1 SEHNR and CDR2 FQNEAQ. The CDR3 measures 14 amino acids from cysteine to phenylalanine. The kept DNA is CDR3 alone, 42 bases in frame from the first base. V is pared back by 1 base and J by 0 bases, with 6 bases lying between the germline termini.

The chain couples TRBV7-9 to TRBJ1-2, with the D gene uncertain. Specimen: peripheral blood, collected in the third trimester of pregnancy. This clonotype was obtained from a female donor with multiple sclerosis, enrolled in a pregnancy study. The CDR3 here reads CASSLGGTNYGYTF. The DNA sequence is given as TGTGCCAGCAGCTTAGGAGGGACTAACTATGGCTACACCTTC.